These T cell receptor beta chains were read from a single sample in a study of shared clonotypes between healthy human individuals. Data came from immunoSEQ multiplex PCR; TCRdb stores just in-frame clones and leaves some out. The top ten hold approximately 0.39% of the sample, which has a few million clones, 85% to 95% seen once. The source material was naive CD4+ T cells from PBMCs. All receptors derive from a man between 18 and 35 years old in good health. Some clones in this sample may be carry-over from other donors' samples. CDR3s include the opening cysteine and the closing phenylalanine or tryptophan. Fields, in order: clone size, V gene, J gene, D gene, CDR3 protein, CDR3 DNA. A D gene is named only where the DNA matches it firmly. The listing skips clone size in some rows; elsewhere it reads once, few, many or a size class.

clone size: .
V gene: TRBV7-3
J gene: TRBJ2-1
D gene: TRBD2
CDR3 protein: CASSWGTSGYNEQFF
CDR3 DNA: TGTGCCAGCAGCTGGGGGACTAGCGGCTACAATGAGCAGTTCTTC

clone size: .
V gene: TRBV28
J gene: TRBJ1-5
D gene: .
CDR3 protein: CASRTGETTSNQPQHF
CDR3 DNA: TGTGCCAGCAGAACGGGGGAGACAACTAGCAATCAGCCCCAGCATTTT

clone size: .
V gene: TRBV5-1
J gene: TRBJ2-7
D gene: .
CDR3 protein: CASSLALGISFEQYF
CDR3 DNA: TGCGCCAGCAGCTTGGCTCTGGGGATTTCGTTCGAGCAGTACTTC

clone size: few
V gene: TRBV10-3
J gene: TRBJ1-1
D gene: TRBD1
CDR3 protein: CAMGSGQGGEAFF
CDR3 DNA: TGTGCCATGGGATCGGGACAGGGGGGGGAAGCTTTCTTT

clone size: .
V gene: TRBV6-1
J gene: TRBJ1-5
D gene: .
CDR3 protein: CASSEVPNQPQHF
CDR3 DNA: TGTGCCAGCAGTGAAGTCCCAAATCAGCCCCAGCATTTT

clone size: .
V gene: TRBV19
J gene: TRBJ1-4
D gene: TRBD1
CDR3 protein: CASRKRTGGREKLFF
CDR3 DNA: TGTGCCAGCAGGAAACGGACAGGGGGCCGGGAAAAACTGTTTTTT

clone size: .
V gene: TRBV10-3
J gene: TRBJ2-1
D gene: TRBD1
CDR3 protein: CAIRPGQGVNEQFF
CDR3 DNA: TGTGCCATCAGGCCGGGACAGGGGGTGAATGAGCAGTTCTTC

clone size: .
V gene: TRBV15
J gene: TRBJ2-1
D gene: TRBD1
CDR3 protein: CATSRGGTASSYNEQFF
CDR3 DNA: TGTGCCACCAGCAGAGGAGGGACAGCCTCGTCCTACAATGAGCAGTTCTTC

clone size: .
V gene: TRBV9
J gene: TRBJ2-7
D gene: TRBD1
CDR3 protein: CASSVSTGGHYEQYF
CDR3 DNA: TGTGCCAGCAGCGTGAGTACAGGGGGGCACTACGAGCAGTACTTC

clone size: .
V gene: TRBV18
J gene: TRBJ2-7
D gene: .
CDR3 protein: CASSPRRTDSYEQYF
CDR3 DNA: TGTGCCAGCTCACCCCGTCGGACAGACTCCTACGAGCAGTACTTC

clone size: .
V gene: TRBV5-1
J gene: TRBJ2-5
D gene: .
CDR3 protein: CASWKEEVGEETQYF
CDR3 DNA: TGCGCCAGCTGGAAAGAGGAGGTGGGGGAAGAGACCCAGTACTTC

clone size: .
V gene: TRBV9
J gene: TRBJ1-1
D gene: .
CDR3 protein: CASSVGGGADRANTEAFF
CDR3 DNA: TGTGCCAGCAGCGTAGGGGGAGGAGCGGATCGGGCGAACACTGAAGCTTTCTTT

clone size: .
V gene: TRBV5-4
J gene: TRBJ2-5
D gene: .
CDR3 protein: CASRGRREETQYF
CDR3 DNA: TGTGCCAGCAGGGGTCGGCGGGAAGAGACCCAGTACTTC

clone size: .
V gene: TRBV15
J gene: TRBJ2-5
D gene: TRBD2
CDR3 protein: CATSRRTSGTAQYF
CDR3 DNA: TGTGCCACCAGCAGAAGGACTAGCGGAACCGCCCAGTACTTC

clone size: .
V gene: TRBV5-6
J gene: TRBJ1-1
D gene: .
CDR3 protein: CASSLRQGLETEAFF
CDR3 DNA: TGTGCCAGCAGCTTGAGGCAGGGGTTGGAAACTGAAGCTTTCTTT

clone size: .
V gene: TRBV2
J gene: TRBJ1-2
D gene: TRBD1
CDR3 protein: CASEGQGPQDYGYTF
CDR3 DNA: TGTGCCAGTGAGGGACAGGGGCCTCAGGACTATGGCTACACCTTC

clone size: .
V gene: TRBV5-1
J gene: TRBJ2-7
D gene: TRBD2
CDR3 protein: CASSLELAGELGQYF
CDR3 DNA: TGCGCCAGCAGCTTGGAACTAGCGGGAGAATTGGGGCAGTACTTC

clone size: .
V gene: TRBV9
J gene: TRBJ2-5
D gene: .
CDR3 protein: CASSVGGSETQYF
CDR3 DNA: TGTGCCAGCAGCGTAGGTGGGTCAGAGACCCAGTACTTC

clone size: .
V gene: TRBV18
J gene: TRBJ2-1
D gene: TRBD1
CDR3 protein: CASSSDRTGGPRGQFF
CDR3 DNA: TGTGCCAGCTCATCCGATAGGACAGGGGGACCTCGAGGGCAGTTCTTC

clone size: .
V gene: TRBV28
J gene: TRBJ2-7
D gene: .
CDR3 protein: CASSLPLSGNRKYF
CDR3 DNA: TGTGCCAGCAGTTTACCTCTATCCGGGAATAGAAAGTACTTC

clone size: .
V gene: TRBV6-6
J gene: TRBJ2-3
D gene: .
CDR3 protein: CASRSPASGTDTQYF
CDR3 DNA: TGTGCCAGCAGGTCGCCCGCTTCAGGCACAGATACGCAGTATTTT

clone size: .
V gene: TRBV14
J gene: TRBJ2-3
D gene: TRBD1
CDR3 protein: CASSQSPDRLGADTQYF
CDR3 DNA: TGTGCCAGCAGCCAATCCCCGGACAGGCTGGGCGCAGATACGCAGTATTTT

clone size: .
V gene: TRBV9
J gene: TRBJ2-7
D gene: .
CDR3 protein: CASSYGVSYEQYF
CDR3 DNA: TGTGCCAGCAGCTACGGGGTCTCCTACGAGCAGTACTTC

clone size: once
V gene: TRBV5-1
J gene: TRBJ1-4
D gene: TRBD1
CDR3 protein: CASSPLRQGWNEKLFF
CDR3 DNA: TGCGCCAGCAGCCCCCTGCGACAGGGTTGGAATGAAAAACTGTTTTTT

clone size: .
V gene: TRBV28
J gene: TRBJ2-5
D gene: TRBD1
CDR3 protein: CASSPQGLRETQYF
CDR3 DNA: TGTGCCAGCAGTCCACAGGGGTTACGAGAGACCCAGTACTTC

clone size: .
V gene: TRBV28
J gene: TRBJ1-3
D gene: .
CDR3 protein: CASSPPQALYSGNTIYF
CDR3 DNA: TGTGCCAGCAGCCCACCGCAGGCCTTGTACTCTGGAAACACCATATATTTT

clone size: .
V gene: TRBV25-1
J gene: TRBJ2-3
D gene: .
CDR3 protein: CASSESPSTDTQYF
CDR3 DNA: TGTGCCAGCAGTGAATCCCCCAGCACAGATACGCAGTATTTT

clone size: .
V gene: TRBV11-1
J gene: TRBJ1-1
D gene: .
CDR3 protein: CASRRAIATAEAFF
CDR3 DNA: TGTGCCAGCCGCAGGGCAATCGCCACGGCTGAAGCTTTCTTT

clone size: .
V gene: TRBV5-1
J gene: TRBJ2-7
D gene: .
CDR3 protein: CASTFGGLGGEQYF
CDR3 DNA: TGCGCCAGCACCTTTGGGGGTCTTGGAGGCGAGCAGTACTTC

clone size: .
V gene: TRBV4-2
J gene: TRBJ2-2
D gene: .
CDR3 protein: CASSQTGTANTGELFF
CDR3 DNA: TGTGCCAGCAGCCAGACCGGGACGGCGAACACCGGGGAGCTGTTTTTT

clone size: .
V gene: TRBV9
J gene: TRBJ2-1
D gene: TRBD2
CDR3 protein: CASSDSGMVLGNEQFF
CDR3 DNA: TGTGCCAGCAGCGATAGCGGGATGGTTTTGGGCAATGAGCAGTTCTTC

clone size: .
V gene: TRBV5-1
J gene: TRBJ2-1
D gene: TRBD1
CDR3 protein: CASSLGQDDEQFF
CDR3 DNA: TGCGCCAGCAGCTTAGGACAGGACGATGAGCAGTTCTTC

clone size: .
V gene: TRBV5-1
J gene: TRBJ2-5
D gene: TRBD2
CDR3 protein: CASSWQGTSGKETQYF
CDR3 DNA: TGCGCCAGCAGCTGGCAAGGGACTAGCGGGAAGGAGACCCAGTACTTC

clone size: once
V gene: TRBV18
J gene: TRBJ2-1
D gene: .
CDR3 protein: CASSPQQGYNEQFF
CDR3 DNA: TGTGCCAGCTCACCGCAACAGGGCTACAATGAGCAGTTCTTC

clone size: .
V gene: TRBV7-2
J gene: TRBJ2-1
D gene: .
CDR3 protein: CASSLERVGGNNEQFF
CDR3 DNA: TGTGCCAGCAGCTTAGAGCGGGTGGGCGGCAACAATGAGCAGTTCTTC

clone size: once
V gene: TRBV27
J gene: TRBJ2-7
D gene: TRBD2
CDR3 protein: CASSLGLAGDFYEQYF
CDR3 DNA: TGTGCCAGCAGTTTAGGTCTAGCGGGTGATTTCTACGAGCAGTACTTC

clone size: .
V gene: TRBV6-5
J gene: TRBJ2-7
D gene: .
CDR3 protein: CASSLRDASYEQYF
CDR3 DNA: TGTGCCAGCAGTCTCCGGGACGCTTCCTACGAGCAGTACTTC

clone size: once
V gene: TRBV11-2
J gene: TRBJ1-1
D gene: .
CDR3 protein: CASSLGVNTEAFF
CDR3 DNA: TGTGCCAGCAGCTTAGGGGTGAACACTGAAGCTTTCTTT

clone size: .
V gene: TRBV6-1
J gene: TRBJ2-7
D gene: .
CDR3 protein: CASSERDGYEQYF
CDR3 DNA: TGTGCCAGCAGTGAGCGGGACGGCTACGAGCAGTACTTC

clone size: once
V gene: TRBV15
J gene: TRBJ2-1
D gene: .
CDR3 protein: CATSRDGYNEQFF
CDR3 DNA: TGTGCCACCAGCAGAGATGGGTACAATGAGCAGTTCTTC

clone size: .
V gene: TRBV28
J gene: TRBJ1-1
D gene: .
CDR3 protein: CASSSGGGWNTEAFF
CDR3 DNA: TGTGCCAGCAGTTCCGGCGGGGGATGGAACACTGAAGCTTTCTTT

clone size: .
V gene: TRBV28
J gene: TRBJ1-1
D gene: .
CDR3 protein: CASSRAAGQVMNTEAFF
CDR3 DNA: TGTGCCAGCAGTCGTGCCGCGGGACAAGTCATGAACACTGAAGCTTTCTTT

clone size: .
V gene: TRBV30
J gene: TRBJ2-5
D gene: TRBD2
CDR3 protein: CAWSNRAGETQYF
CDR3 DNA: TGTGCCTGGAGTAATAGAGCGGGGGAGACCCAGTACTTC

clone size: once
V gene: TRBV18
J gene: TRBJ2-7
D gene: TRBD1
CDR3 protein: CASSPGTGSYEQYF
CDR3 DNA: TGTGCCAGCTCACCCGGGACAGGTTCCTACGAGCAGTACTTC

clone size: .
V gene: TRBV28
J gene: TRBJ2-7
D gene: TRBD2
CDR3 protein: CASSYITGTKAEQYF
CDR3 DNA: TGTGCCAGCAGTTATATAACCGGGACTAAGGCCGAGCAGTACTTC

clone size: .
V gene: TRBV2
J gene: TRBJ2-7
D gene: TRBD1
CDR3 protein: CASSGGWAGTVKYEQYF
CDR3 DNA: TGTGCCAGCAGTGGGGGTTGGGCCGGGACAGTAAAGTACGAGCAGTACTTC

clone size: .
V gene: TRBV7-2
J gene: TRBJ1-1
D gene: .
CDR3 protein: CASSLEAGNTEAFF
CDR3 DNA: TGTGCCAGCAGCTTAGAGGCCGGGAACACTGAAGCTTTCTTT

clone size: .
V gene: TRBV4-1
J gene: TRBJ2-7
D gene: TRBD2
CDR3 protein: CASSQYLAGNYEQYF
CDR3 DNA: TGCGCCAGCAGCCAGTATCTAGCGGGAAACTACGAGCAGTACTTC

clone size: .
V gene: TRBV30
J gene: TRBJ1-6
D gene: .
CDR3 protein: CAWSVGVETAMDSPLHF
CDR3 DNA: TGTGCCTGGAGTGTGGGGGTGGAGACGGCGATGGATTCACCCCTCCACTTT

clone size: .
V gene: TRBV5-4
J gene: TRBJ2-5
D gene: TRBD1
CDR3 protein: CASSGTGSGETQYF
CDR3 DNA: TGTGCCAGCTCCGGGACAGGGAGCGGGGAGACCCAGTACTTC

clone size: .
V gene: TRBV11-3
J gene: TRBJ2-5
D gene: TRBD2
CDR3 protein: CASSLGLWGEGQETQYF
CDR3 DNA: TGTGCCAGCAGCTTAGGTTTATGGGGGGAGGGACAAGAGACCCAGTACTTC

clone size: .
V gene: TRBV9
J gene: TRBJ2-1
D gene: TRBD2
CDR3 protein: CASSVGGGRGSYNEQFF
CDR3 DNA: TGTGCCAGCAGCGTAGGAGGAGGGAGGGGCTCCTACAATGAGCAGTTCTTC

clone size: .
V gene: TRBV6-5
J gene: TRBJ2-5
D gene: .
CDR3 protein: CASRSPGRETQYF
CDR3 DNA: TGTGCCAGCAGGTCTCCGGGACGAGAGACCCAGTACTTC

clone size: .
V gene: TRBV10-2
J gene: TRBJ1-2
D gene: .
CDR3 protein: CASRSGGAVGYGYTF
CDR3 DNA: TGCGCCAGCCGGTCGGGGGGGGCGGTTGGCTATGGCTACACCTTC

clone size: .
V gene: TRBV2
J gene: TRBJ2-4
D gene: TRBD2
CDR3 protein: CASSRRLAGGRNIQYF
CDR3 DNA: TGTGCCAGCAGTAGACGACTAGCGGGAGGGCGGAACATTCAGTACTTC

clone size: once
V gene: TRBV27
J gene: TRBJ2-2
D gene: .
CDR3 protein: CASSLSGMNTGELFF
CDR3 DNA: TGTGCCAGCAGTTTATCAGGGATGAACACCGGGGAGCTGTTTTTT

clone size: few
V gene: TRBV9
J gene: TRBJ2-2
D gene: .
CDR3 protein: CASSVDVGELFF
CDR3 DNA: TGTGCCAGCAGCGTAGACGTCGGGGAGCTGTTTTTT